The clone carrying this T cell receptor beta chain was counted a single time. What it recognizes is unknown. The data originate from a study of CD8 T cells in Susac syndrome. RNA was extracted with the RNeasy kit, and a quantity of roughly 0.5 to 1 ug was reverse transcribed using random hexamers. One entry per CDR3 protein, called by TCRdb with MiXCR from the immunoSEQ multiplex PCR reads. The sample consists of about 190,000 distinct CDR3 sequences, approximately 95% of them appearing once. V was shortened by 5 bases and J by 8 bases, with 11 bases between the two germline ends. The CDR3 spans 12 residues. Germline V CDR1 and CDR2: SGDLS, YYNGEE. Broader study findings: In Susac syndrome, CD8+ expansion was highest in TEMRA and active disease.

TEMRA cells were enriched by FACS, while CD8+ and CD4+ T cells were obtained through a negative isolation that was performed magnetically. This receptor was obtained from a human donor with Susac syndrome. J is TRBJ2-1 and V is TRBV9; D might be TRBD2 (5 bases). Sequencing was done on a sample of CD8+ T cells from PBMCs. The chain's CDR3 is CASRGEGDEQFF. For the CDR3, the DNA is TGTGCCAGCAGAGGCGAGGGAGATGAGCAGTTCTTC.